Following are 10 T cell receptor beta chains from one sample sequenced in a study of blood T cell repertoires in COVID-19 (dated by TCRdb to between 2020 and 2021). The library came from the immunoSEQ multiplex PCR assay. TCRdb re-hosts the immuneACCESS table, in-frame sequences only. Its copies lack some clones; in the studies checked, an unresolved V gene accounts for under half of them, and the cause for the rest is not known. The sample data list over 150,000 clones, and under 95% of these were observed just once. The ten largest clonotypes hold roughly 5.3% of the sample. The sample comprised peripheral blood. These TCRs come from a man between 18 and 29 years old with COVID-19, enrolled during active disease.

The chain's CDR3 is CASSLGTSGTPSYNEQFF. CDR3 DNA sequence: TGTGCCAGCAGCTTAGGGACTAGCGGGACTCCCTCCTACAATGAGCAGTTCTTC. The chain couples TRBV11-2 to TRBJ2-1, with 12 bases lining up with TRBD2. J was trimmed by 0 bases and V by 1 base; bases with no gene match: 4. Germline CDR1 is SGHAT and CDR2 is FQNNGV. The CDR3 extends over 18 amino acids.

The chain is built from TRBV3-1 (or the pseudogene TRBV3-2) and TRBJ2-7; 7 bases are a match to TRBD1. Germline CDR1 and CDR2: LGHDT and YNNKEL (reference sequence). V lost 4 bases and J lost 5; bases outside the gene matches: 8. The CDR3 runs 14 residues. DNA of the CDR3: TGTGCCAGCAGCCCCAGGGCAGGGGGTAACGAGCAGTACTTC. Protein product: CASSPRAGGNEQYF.

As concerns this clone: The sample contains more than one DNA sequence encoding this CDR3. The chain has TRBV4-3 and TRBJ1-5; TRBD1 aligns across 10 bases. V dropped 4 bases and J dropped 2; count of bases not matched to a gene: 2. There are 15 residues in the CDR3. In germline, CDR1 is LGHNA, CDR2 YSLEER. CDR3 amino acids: CASSPGTGGNQPQHF. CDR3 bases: TGCGCCAGCAGCCCGGGGACAGGGGGCAATCAGCCCCAGCATTTT.

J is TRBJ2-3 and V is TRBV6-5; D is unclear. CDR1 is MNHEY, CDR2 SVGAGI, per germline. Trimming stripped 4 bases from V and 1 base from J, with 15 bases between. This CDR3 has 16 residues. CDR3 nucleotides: TGTGCCAGCAGTTTCGGTGTGCCCCCGGGCACAGATACGCAGTATTTT. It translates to CASSFGVPPGTDTQYF.

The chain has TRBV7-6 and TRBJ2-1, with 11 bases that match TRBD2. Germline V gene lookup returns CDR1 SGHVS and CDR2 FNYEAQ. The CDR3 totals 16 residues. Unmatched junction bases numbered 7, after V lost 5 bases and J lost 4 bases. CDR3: CASSARTSGLYNEQFF. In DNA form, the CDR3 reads TGTGCCAGCAGCGCAAGGACTAGCGGGTTATACAATGAGCAGTTCTTC.

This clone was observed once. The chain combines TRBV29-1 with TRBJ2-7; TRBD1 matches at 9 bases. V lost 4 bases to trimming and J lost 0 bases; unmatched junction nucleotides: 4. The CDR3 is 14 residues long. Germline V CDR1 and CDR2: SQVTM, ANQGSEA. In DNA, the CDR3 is TGCAGCGTTGGGGGACAGGGACTCTCCTACGAGCAGTACTTC. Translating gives CSVGGQGLSYEQYF.

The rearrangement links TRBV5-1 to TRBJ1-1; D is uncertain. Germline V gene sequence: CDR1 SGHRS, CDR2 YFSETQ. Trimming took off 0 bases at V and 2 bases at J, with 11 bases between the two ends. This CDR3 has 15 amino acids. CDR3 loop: CASSLVGVSNTEAFF. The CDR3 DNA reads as TGCGCCAGCAGCTTGGTCGGGGTGTCTAACACTGAAGCTTTCTTT.

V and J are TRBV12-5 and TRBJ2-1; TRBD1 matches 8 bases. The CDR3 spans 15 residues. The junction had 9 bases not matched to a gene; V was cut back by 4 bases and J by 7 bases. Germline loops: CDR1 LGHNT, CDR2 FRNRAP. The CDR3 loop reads CASGSWTGKFNEQFF. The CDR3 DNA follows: TGTGCTAGTGGTTCCTGGACAGGGAAGTTTAATGAGCAGTTCTTC.

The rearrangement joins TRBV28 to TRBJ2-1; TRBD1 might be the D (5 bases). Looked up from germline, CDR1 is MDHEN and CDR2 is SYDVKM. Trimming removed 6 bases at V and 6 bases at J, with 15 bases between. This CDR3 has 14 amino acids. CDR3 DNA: TGTGCCAGCAGCCCCCCCAGGGAATTCAATGAGCAGTTCTTC. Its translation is CASSPPREFNEQFF.

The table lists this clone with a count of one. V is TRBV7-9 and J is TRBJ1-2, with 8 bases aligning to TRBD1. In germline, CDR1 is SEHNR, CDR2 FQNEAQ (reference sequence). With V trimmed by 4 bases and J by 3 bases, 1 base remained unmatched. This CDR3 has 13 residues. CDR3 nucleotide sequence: TGTGCCAGCAGCTCGGACAGGGACTATGGCTACACCTTC. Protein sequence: CASSSDRDYGYTF.